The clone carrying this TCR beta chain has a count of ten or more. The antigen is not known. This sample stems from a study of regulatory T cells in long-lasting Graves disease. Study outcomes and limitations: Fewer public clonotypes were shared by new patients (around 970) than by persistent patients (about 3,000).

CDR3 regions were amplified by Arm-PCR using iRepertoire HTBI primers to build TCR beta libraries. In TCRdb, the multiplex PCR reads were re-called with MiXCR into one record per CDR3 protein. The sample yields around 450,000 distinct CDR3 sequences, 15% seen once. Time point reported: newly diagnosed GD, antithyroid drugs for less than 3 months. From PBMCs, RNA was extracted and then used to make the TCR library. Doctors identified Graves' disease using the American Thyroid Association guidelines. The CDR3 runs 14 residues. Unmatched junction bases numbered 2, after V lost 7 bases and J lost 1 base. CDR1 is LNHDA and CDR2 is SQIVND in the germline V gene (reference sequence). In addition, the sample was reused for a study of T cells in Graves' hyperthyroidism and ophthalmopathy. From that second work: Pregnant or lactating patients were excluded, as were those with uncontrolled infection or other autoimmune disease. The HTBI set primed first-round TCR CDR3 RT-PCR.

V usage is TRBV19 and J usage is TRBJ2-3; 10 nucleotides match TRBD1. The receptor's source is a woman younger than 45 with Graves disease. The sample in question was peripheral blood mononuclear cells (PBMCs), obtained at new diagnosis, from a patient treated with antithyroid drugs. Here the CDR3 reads CASTDRGRTDTQYF. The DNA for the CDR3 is TGTGCCAGTACCGACAGGGGGCGCACAGATACGCAGTATTTT.